The 7 T cell receptor beta chains presented below share a single source sample, sequenced in a study of blood T cell repertoires in COVID-19. The protocol was immunoSEQ multiplex PCR, while the TCRdb copy is restricted to in-frame clones and leaves out a portion. The table lists roughly 76,000 clones, around 90% of them singletons, with around 4.5% in the top ten. What was sequenced was peripheral blood. The receptors derive from a woman aged 55-70 years with active COVID-19.

The sample holds one count of this clone. The chain uses TRBV28 and TRBJ1-6, with D possibly TRBD1 on 6 matching bases. With 7 bases removed from V and 8 bases from J, the gap between germline ends came to 18 bases. The CDR3 has 15 amino acids. From germline, CDR1 is MDHEN and CDR2 SYDVKM. The CDR3 DNA follows: TGTGCCAGCACGACCCAGGGGCCCCAGTATTCACCCCTCCACTTT. The encoded protein is CASTTQGPQYSPLHF.

The chain joins TRBV3-1 (or the pseudogene TRBV3-2) to TRBJ1-4, with 8 bases fitting TRBD1. The CDR3 loop spans 15 amino acids. The junction had 11 bases not matched to a gene; V was cut back by 4 bases and J by 10 bases. Germline V gene sequence: CDR1 LGHDT, CDR2 YNNKEL (reference sequence). DNA for the CDR3: TGTGCCAGCAGCCCCATAAGGACAGGGACAGGAAAACTGTTTTTT. Its protein is CASSPIRTGTGKLFF.

The chain has TRBV4-1 and TRBJ2-5; the D gene is possibly TRBD1 (5 bases). The germline V and J ends were trimmed by 4 bases and 4 bases, with 16 bases remaining between them. Germline assignment: CDR1 MGHRA and CDR2 YSYEKL. The CDR3 runs to 15 residues. The CDR3 sequence is CASSPHQGYGETQYF. CDR3 nucleotides: TGCGCCAGCAGCCCGCACCAGGGCTACGGAGAGACCCAGTACTTC.

The rearrangement uses TRBV6-5 and TRBJ1-2; 9 bases align to TRBD1. The V gene end was trimmed by 6 bases and the J gene end by 2 bases; junction bases not matched to a gene: 4. The V gene's germline CDR1 is MNHEY and CDR2 SVGAGI. The CDR3 spans 14 residues. The CDR3 sequence is CASRSGTGNYGYTF. CDR3 bases: TGTGCCAGCAGGTCCGGGACAGGGAACTATGGCTACACCTTC.

The chain joins TRBV5-6 to TRBJ2-7, with TRBD2 matching over 9 bases. J gave up 3 bases and V 3 bases, and 13 bases lay outside the gene matches. The CDR3 covers 17 residues. Looked up from germline, CDR1 is SGHDT and CDR2 is YYEEEE. The CDR3 nucleotides read TGTGCCAGCAGCTCCTTACCACCCAGGACTAGCGACTACGAGCAGTACTTC. Translation: CASSSLPPRTSDYEQYF.

The chain combines TRBV6-1 with TRBJ2-1; 7 bases map to TRBD2. Germline CDR1 reads MNHNS; CDR2 reads SASEGT. V lost 0 bases to trimming and J lost 3 bases; unmatched junction nucleotides: 5. The CDR3 totals 16 residues. CDR3 nucleotide sequence: TGTGCCAGCAGTGAAGCTGCTAGCGGTGTCTACAATGAGCAGTTCTTC. It is translated as CASSEAASGVYNEQFF.

The V call is TRBV6-5, the J call TRBJ1-1; D remains unclear. V was shortened by 0 bases and J by 0 bases, with 8 bases between the two germline ends. Germline V gene lookup returns CDR1 MNHEY and CDR2 SVGAGI. The CDR3 extends over 15 amino acids. For the CDR3, the DNA is TGTGCCAGCAGTTACTCGAACAGATTGAACACTGAAGCTTTCTTT. Translation: CASSYSNRLNTEAFF.